The entry below describes one T cell receptor (beta chain). Its antigen target is currently unknown. No base qualities exist here, and no much larger clone lies one base off it. These data originate in a study of CD8 T cells in ankylosing spondylitis listed by TCRdb under 2017. At the level of the whole study: The study set out to find disease-linked TCR variants by profiling T cell receptor beta repertoires in ankylosing spondylitis patients and healthy donors. Peripheral blood samples were taken, and synovial fluid was additionally collected from ankylosing spondylitis patients. The full study cohort comprised around 23 ankylosing spondylitis patients and 85 to 120 healthy donors.

At the junction V is shortened by 5 bases and J by 1 base, with 5 bases in between. Taken from the germline V gene (reference sequence), the CDR1 and CDR2 loops are SGHAT and FQDESV. The CDR3 starts with the cysteine, ends with the phenylalanine, and has 12 residues. The CDR3 DNA has 36 bases and is translated from base 1. TCRdb lists the instrument as Illumina HiSeq 2500. Quantitative 5'-RACE with molecular barcodes was used to prepare TCR beta libraries. As for the authors' bioinformatics: To identify disease-linked TCR variants, a new computational method was used, one built on a probabilistic model of VDJ rearrangement. Through fastp at Q25 and MiXCR, TCRdb rebuilt clones from the public reads, retaining in-frame beta chains. For every CDR3 protein sequence, its rows merge into one entry that carries the most common genes and DNA. None of the V and J calls come from the authors' own analysis; TCRdb made them. The table for this sample lists hundreds of thousands of distinct CDR3 sequences; roughly 20% of them were counted only once. The top ten hold 7.8% of the sample.

The paper as a whole reports these results and caveats: The disease-linked clones were reported to be significantly enriched in matched synovial fluid samples from ankylosing spondylitis patients. Some motif variants had previously been reported in the synovial fluid and blood of reactive arthritis patients, which suggests shared mechanisms of disease initiation. Blood from ankylosing spondylitis patients appeared to be characterized by a TCR beta motif composed of eight highly homologous amino acid variants. In peripheral blood, the disease-linked clones were found at relatively low frequencies and had a CD8+ phenotype.

The rearrangement combines TRBV11-1 with TRBJ2-5, with the D gene not clear enough to name. Sequenced input: blood, either unsorted or a sorted T cell fraction (not recorded which). This sequence originates from a male donor with ankylosing spondylitis or in good health (not recorded which). Here the CDR3 is given as CASSITQETQYF. The DNA is as follows: TGTGCCAGCAGCATTACCCAAGAGACCCAGTACTTC.